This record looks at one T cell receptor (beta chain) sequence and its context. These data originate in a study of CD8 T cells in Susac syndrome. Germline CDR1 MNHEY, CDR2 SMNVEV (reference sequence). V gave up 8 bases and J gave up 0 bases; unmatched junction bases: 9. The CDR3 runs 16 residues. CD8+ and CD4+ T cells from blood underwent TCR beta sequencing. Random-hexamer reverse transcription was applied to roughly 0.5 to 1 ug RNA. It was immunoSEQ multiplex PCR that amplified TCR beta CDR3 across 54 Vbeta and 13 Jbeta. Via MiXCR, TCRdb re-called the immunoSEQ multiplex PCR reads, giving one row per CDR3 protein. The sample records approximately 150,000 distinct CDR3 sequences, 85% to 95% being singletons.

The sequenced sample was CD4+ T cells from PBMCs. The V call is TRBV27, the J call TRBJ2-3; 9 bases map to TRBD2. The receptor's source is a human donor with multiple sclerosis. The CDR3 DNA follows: TGTGCCAGCCGTGGCCTAGCGGGAACTAGCACAGATACGCAGTATTTT. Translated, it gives CASRGLAGTSTDTQYF.